The TCR beta chain under discussion was sequenced for a study of T cells in Graves' hyperthyroidism and ophthalmopathy. Amplification of TCR beta CDR3 regions used RNA as the template. First-round RT-PCR of the TCR CDR3 relied on the HTBI primer set. MiXCR, run by TCRdb on the multiplex PCR reads, gives a single entry per CDR3 protein. Among about 640,000 distinct CDR3 sequences listed, 20% to 25% were seen once. CDR3 length equals 13 residues. The junction had 2 bases not matched to a gene; V was cut back by 6 bases and J by 0 bases. Germline V gene lookup returns CDR1 SQVTM and CDR2 ANQGSEA. Lactation, pregnancy, other autoimmune disease or uncontrolled infection led to exclusion of patients.

This receptor was identified in a man aged 25 to 45 with Graves' ophthalmopathy. Sequencing was performed on blood. V is TRBV29-1 and J is TRBJ1-1, with 9 bases that match TRBD1. CDR3 nucleotide sequence: TGCAGCGTCGACAGGGGGTTGAACACTGAAGCTTTCTTT. Translated: CSVDRGLNTEAFF.